The 4 T cell receptor beta chains presented below share a single source sample, sequenced in a study of beta chain features in type 1 diabetes. Expressed TCRB transcripts were sequenced because the entire RNA isolate underwent reverse transcription. Produced via immunoSEQ multiplex PCR; TCRdb's table is partial and in-frame only. Found here are around 340,000 clones, under 8.5% of them singletons; the top ten hold approximately 0.44%. Material: central memory CD4+ T cells from blood. These receptors were taken from a woman aged 18 to 35 in good health.

The genes are TRBV5-1 and TRBJ2-5; the match to TRBD2 covers 11 bases. J gave up 4 bases and V 0 bases, and 5 bases lay outside the gene matches. Per the germline V gene, CDR1 is SGHRS and CDR2 is YFSETQ. CDR3 size: 16 residues. CDR3 in amino acids: CASSLGSLAGGETQYF. CDR3 bases: TGCGCCAGCAGCTTGGGGTCTCTAGCGGGAGGAGAGACCCAGTACTTC.

CDR3 sequence: CASTGTRAAEQFF. CDR3 coding DNA: TGTGCCAGCACCGGGACTAGAGCTGCTGAGCAGTTCTTC. V usage is TRBV6-5 and J usage is TRBJ2-1, with TRBD2 identical over 8 bases. Trimming took 7 bases from V and 9 from J; bases not matched to a gene: 8. Germline V gene sequence: CDR1 MNHEY, CDR2 SVGAGI. This CDR3 has 13 residues.

The chain uses TRBV6-1 and TRBJ1-1; D unresolved. Per the germline V gene, CDR1 is MNHNS and CDR2 is SASEGT. This CDR3 contains 13 residues. Trimming removed 7 bases at V and 0 bases at J, with 9 bases between. The CDR3 DNA reads TGTGCCAGCATGAGGTTATTGAACACTGAAGCTTTCTTT. Translated: CASMRLLNTEAFF.

The chain combines TRBV7-3 with TRBJ2-7; weak D call: TRBD2 (5 bases). V shed 5 bases and J shed 2 bases, with 10 bases lying between them. Germline assignment: CDR1 SGHTA and CDR2 FQGTGA. This CDR3 region has 13 residues. The CDR3 sequence is CASSKDSAYEQYF. As DNA, the CDR3 is TGTGCCAGCAGCAAGGACTCCGCCTACGAGCAGTACTTC.